This T cell receptor (beta chain) was retrieved from a study of T-cell memory formation after mild COVID-19 (dated by TCRdb to about 2021). About the full investigation: TCR sequence clusters from the two donors were largely donor specific. In two donors, T-cell clones that expanded and contracted after mild COVID-19 were tracked by sequencing TCRalpha and TCRbeta repertoires over time. The cohort comprised two young, previously healthy adult volunteers, one female and one male.

As encoded in the germline V gene, CDR1 is SGHRS while CDR2 is YFSETQ. Between the V and J ends, shortened by 2 bases and 4 bases respectively, the junction contains 9 bases. The CDR3 sequence holds 13 residues, the cysteine and phenylalanine included. Only the CDR3 region is kept as DNA, spanning 39 bases read in frame from base 1. Study-wide findings and limitations: The study included only a couple of mild cases, and larger cohorts that include severe cases with pre-infection samples were judged to be necessary. SARS-CoV-2 specificity was not confirmed for the second-wave clones peaking on day 37. Clones that contracted from day 15 to 85 showed balanced CD4/CD8 phenotypes, whereas a second wave of clones that expanded from day 15 to 37 leaned towards CD4+. Some responding clones were found in pre-infection memory, which suggests that pre-existing cross-reactive memory T cells took part in the SARS-CoV-2 response. Contracting CD4+ clones appeared mostly in the CM and EM memory subsets, whereas CD8+ clones were enriched in EMRA.

As to this clonotype: It has no known antigen specificity. No base-level quality is on record; no much larger clone is a single base apart.

Ficoll-Paque density gradient centrifugation was used to isolate PBMCs. The run used an Illumina NovaSeq 6000. Using 5'RACE with constant-segment primers, TCRalpha and TCRbeta cDNA libraries were constructed, with sample barcodes and unique molecular identifiers added in the process. RNA was extracted from every sample with Trizol reagent. Libraries were amplified in two PCR steps, with a second sample barcode and Illumina TruSeq adapters added in the second step. Sequencing of the libraries was done on an Illumina NovaSeq, producing 2 x 150 bp paired-end reads. The source study handled its data this way. With migec v1.2.7, reads were demultiplexed and then collapsed into UMI-guided consensus sequences. Using mixcr v2.1.11, UMI consensuses were aligned to TRA and TRB V and J templates and then assembled into clonotypes. A clonotype was counted as expanded or contracted only if both edgeR and NoisET called the change significant, with noise models trained on biological replicates. For edgeR calls, the thresholds were a false discovery rate-adjusted p below 0.01 and a log2 fold-change of 1. As an exploratory analysis of dynamics, PCA with hierarchical clustering was applied to max-normalized trajectories of the 1000 most abundant clonotypes. The CD4 or CD8 phenotype of responding clones was assigned using the separately sequenced CD4+ and CD8+ repertoires. TCRdb handled the public reads itself, with Q25 trimming in fastp and clone calling in MiXCR, and kept productive beta chains. Rows are combined by CDR3 protein, so each entry shows the most common genes and DNA. The V and J calls, along with clone size, are taken from TCRdb and not from the paper's own processing. This sample gives more than 200,000 distinct CDR3 sequences in total; 16% of them show up just once. Approximately 3.6% of the sample belongs to the ten largest clones.

The sample comprised PBMCs or a T cell subset sorted from them (not recorded which). The rearranged segments are TRBV5-1 and TRBJ1-2; the D gene is unclear. This receptor was taken from a man between 18 and 29 years old who had mild COVID-19 (a few samples of this study predate the infection). The sample titles of this study are shuffled in the database, so cell type and time point are left out; the donor was told from shared clones. The DNA sequence is as follows: TGCGCCAGCAGCTTCGGGCACGCCTATGGCTACACCTTC. Its translation reads: CASSFGHAYGYTF.